This T cell receptor beta chain emerged from a study of early T cells in non-severe SARS-CoV-2 infection. The wider study: Chains were not paired, and sequencing was done on bulk RNA from unsorted whole blood. Findings and caveats of the study: Clonotype matching in VDJdb favored anti-spike CD8 responses and did not capture private and CD4 specificities.

This clonotype has ten or more counts. The antigen is unknown. There are 17 residues in the CDR3. The germline V gene has CDR1 MGHRA and CDR2 YSYEKL. J lost 2 bases, V lost 1 base, and 6 bases had no gene match. Attachment of unique molecular identifiers to individual cDNA molecules was performed. One entry per CDR3 protein, called by TCRdb with MiXCR from the 5' RACE reads. The sample has about 48,000 distinct CDR3 sequences; about 5.3% are singletons. The sequenced sample was whole blood, obtained at baseline. V and J are TRBV4-1 and TRBJ2-3; 10 positions agree with TRBD2. The receptor comes from an adult who was a healthcare worker with PCR-confirmed SARS-CoV-2 infection or an uninfected control (not recorded which). CDR3 residues: CASSQVASGSNTDTQYF. CDR3 in DNA: TGCGCCAGCAGCCAAGTGGCTAGCGGGAGTAACACAGATACGCAGTATTTT.